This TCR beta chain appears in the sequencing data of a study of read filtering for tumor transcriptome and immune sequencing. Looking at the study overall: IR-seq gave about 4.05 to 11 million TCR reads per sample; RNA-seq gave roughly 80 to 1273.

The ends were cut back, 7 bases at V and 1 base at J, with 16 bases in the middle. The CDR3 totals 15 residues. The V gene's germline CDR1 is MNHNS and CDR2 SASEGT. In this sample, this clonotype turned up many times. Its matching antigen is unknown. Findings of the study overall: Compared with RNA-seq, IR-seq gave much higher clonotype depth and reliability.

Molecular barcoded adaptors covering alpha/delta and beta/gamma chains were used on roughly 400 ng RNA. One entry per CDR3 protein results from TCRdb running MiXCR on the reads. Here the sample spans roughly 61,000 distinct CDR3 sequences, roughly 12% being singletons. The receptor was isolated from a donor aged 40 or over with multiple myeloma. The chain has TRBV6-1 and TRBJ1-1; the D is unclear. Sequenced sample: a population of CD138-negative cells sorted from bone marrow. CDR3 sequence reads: CASTKKTHPNTEAFF. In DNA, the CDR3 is TGTGCCAGCACCAAGAAGACACATCCGAACACTGAAGCTTTCTTT.